One and the same sample provided the 21 T cell receptor beta chains below, sequenced in a study of cytomegalovirus exposure and HLA in healthy donors. PCR involved 60 Vbeta and 13 Jbeta primers. Libraries were prepared by immunoSEQ multiplex PCR; TCRdb keeps only in-frame clonotypes and omits some of them. The sample holds 150,000 to 200,000 clones; 80% to 90% are singletons and the top ten take over 1.5%. The sequencing sample was made of PBMCs. These receptors were obtained from a woman under 30 in good health and CMV-seronegative.

As for this clone: The same CDR3 is also encoded by other DNA sequences in this sample. The J gene is TRBJ2-1, the V gene TRBV27; D is possibly TRBD1 (5 bases). The germline gives CDR1 MNHEY, CDR2 SMNVEV (reference sequence). CDR3 size: 12 residues. V lost 2 bases, J lost 6 bases, and 5 bases lay in between. CDR3 nucleotides: TGTGCCAGCAGTTTACAGGGCAATGAGCAGTTCTTC. Residues: CASSLQGNEQFF.

This CDR3 reads CASSLSRYHSNQPQHF. Here the CDR3 DNA reads TGTGCCAGCAGTTTGTCCCGGTACCATAGCAATCAGCCCCAGCATTTT. The chain combines TRBV28 with TRBJ1-5; D call uncertain. The CDR3 totals 16 residues. The ends were cut back, 3 bases at V and 0 bases at J, with 12 bases in the middle. Germline-derived CDR1 and CDR2 are MDHEN and SYDVKM.

The chain couples TRBV6-1 to TRBJ1-1; TRBD1 might be the D (6 bases). The CDR3 has 13 amino acids. V lost 6 bases to trimming and J lost 5 bases, with 13 bases between them. CDR1 and CDR2 (germline): MNHNS, SASEGT. CDR3 in DNA: TGTGCCAGCAGGGACAGTCTCCGGACTGAAGCTTTCTTT. It translates to CASRDSLRTEAFF.

This chain links TRBV21-1 with TRBJ1-2; no DNA check was done on the table's D call, TRBD1. TRBV21-1 is an annotated pseudogene. This CDR3 has 15 residues. Here the CDR3 DNA reads TGTGCCAGCCGCCCGCTGGACAGGGAGAGTAGAGGCTACACCTTC. Amino acids: CASRPLDRESRGYTF.

This clone was seen a few times. The chain recombines TRBV5-6 with TRBJ2-7, with 10 bases identical to TRBD2. Looked up from germline, CDR1 is SGHDT and CDR2 is YYEEEE. The length of the CDR3 is 14 residues. J was trimmed by 5 bases and V by 6 bases; bases with no gene match: 8. Written as DNA, the CDR3 is TGTGCCAGCACTTTAGCGGGAGGACGGGACGAGCAGTACTTC. This gives the protein CASTLAGGRDEQYF.

This sequence joins TRBV28 and TRBJ2-3; a weak D match, TRBD1 (5 bases). Germline CDR1 is MDHEN and CDR2 is SYDVKM. The CDR3 totals 17 residues. V dropped 5 bases and J dropped 0 bases, with 18 bases sitting between them. The CDR3 here is CASSLPTKGPSTDTQYF. CDR3 DNA sequence: TGTGCCAGCAGTCTTCCGACAAAGGGGCCTAGCACAGATACGCAGTATTTT.

The sample holds many counts of this clone. This chain uses TRBV5-1 with TRBJ1-1; 7 bases match TRBD1. The CDR3 sequence is 15 residues long. CDR1 and CDR2 (germline): SGHRS, YFSETQ. The J segment lost 4 bases and the V segment lost 4 bases, leaving 10 bases of the junction unmatched. CDR3 sequence: CASSPHDRESTEAFF. The CDR3 bases are TGCGCCAGCAGCCCCCACGACAGGGAAAGCACTGAAGCTTTCTTT.

The rearrangement links TRBV18 to TRBJ2-1, with 12 bases lining up with TRBD1. J was trimmed by 7 bases and V by 0 bases; bases with no gene match: 1. Germline V gene sequence: CDR1 KGHSH, CDR2 LQKENI. CDR3 length: 15 residues. In nucleotides, the CDR3 is TGTGCCAGCTCACCACCGGGACAGGGGGCTAATGAGCAGTTCTTC. It is translated as CASSPPGQGANEQFF.

This clone was seen just once. V and J are TRBV18 and TRBJ1-6; tentatively, D is TRBD1 (5 bases). CDR3 size: 13 residues. Per germline, CDR1 KGHSH and CDR2 LQKENI. Trimming cost V 5 bases and J 6 bases, with 8 bases left between them. The CDR3 reads CASSTDSNSPLHF. The CDR3 nucleotides read TGTGCCAGCTCAACCGACAGTAATTCACCCCTCCACTTT.

Only one count was recorded for this clone. The CDR3 reads CASRAIRAAASLSTDTQYF. CDR3 nucleotide sequence: TGTGCCAGTAGGGCCATTAGGGCAGCCGCTAGCCTTAGCACAGATACGCAGTATTTT. The chain links TRBV19 to TRBJ2-3, with D tentatively TRBD2 (5 bases). This CDR3 spans 19 amino acids. Between the trimmed V and J ends, which lost 6 bases and 0 bases, there was a span of 25 bases. Germline V CDR1 and CDR2: LNHDA, SQIVND (reference sequence). The complete variable domain, with remaining parts taken from reference TRBV19 and TRBJ2-3, reads DGGITQSPKYLFRKEGQNVTLSCEQNLNHDAMYWYRQDPGQGLRLIYYSQIVNDFQKGDIAEGYSVSREKKESFPLTVTSAQKNPTAFYLCASRAIRAAASLSTDTQYFGPGTRLTVL.

The rearrangement uses TRBV6-5 and TRBJ2-1, with TRBD2 matching over 10 bases. The CDR3 has 16 residues. V trimming: 2 bases; J trimming: 3 bases; junction bases outside the gene matches: 4. CDR1 is MNHEY and CDR2 is SVGAGI in the germline V gene. CDR3 in DNA: TGTGCCAGCAGTTACCTAGCGGGAGACGTCTACAATGAGCAGTTCTTC. Protein product: CASSYLAGDVYNEQFF.

V and J are TRBV6-1 and TRBJ2-7; D possibly corresponds to TRBD2 (7 bases). This CDR3 region has 14 residues. Germline-derived CDR1 and CDR2 are MNHNS and SASEGT. Trimming pared 2 bases from V and 2 bases from J, leaving 10 bases between. For the CDR3, the DNA is TGTGCCAGCAGTGAACGGGGGGCGGCCTACGAGCAGTACTTC. It codes for CASSERGAAYEQYF.

This chain links TRBV10-1 with TRBJ2-7, with 10 nucleotides matching TRBD2. CDR3 length: 18 amino acids. Trimming removed 6 bases from V and 0 bases from J; junction bases left unmatched: 14. Germline V gene sequence: CDR1 WNHNN, CDR2 SYGVQD (reference sequence). CDR3 in amino acids: CASRGEGGLACSSYEQYF. The DNA of the CDR3 is TGCGCCAGCAGGGGCGAAGGGGGACTAGCGTGTAGCTCCTACGAGCAGTACTTC.

J is TRBJ1-2 and V is TRBV6-5, with a weak D call TRBD1 (5 bases). The germline CDR1 and CDR2 sequences are MNHEY and SVGAGI. The CDR3 spans 15 residues. Between the trimmed V and J ends, which lost 5 bases and 4 bases, there was a span of 17 bases. The CDR3 DNA sequence: TGTGCCAGCAGTACCTCCAAGGGGCAGATCTATGGCTACACCTTC. It yields the protein CASSTSKGQIYGYTF.

This clone was observed a single time. This rearrangement joins TRBV4-2 to TRBJ2-3; D uncertain. With 0 bases removed from V and 2 bases from J, the gap between germline ends came to 12 bases. In germline, CDR1 is LGHNA, CDR2 YNFKEQ. CDR3 size: 16 residues. The CDR3 spells CASSQERDSFTDTQYF. DNA for the CDR3: TGTGCCAGCAGCCAAGAAAGAGATTCTTTCACAGATACGCAGTATTTT.

This clone appeared a few times. V usage is TRBV6-5 and J usage is TRBJ2-6, with 7 bases lining up with TRBD1. This CDR3 has 15 amino acids. V gave up 7 bases and J gave up 4 bases; unmatched junction bases: 7. Germline lookup yields CDR1 MNHEY and CDR2 SVGAGI. The CDR3 reads CASNAQGLGANVLTF. The CDR3 DNA reads TGTGCCAGCAACGCACAGGGGCTAGGGGCCAACGTCCTGACTTTC.

The chain is built from TRBV9 and TRBJ1-1; D uncertain. Trimming removed 0 bases from V and 4 bases from J, with 10 bases in between. The CDR3 covers 14 residues. In germline, CDR1 is SGDLS, CDR2 YYNGEE. CDR3 nucleotides: TGTGCCAGCAGCGTAGAGTCAGGCCCCACTGAAGCTTTCTTT. Translating it yields CASSVESGPTEAFF. Complete variable domain (other parts from reference TRBV9 and TRBJ1-1): DSGVTQTPKHLITATGQRVTLRCSPRSGDLSVYWYQQSLDQGLQFLIQYYNGEERAKGNILERFSAQQFPDLHSELNLSSLELGDSALYFCASSVESGPTEAFFGQGTRLTVV.

This chain uses TRBV7-8 with TRBJ1-4; 8 bases map to TRBD1. CDR1 SGHVS and CDR2 FQNEAQ come from the germline V gene. The CDR3 covers 15 residues. J lost 8 bases, V lost 2 bases, and 7 bases had no gene match. CDR3 sequence: CASSLPTGAGEKLFF. DNA of the CDR3: TGTGCCAGCAGCTTACCGACAGGGGCGGGGGAAAAACTGTTTTTT.

This chain uses TRBV25-1 with TRBJ1-6, with D unresolved. The germline V gene encodes CDR1 MGHDK and CDR2 SYGVNS. V shed 3 bases and J shed 8 bases, with 14 bases lying between them. This CDR3 region has 15 residues. The CDR3 DNA reads as TGTGCCAGCAGTGATGAGCGGGGATGGCATTCACCCCTCCACTTT. Its translation is CASSDERGWHSPLHF.

This clone was counted only a few times. The chain combines TRBV6-6 with TRBJ1-1; TRBD1 is a possible D gene (6 bases). CDR3 size: 13 residues. V was pared by 1 base and J by 5 bases, with 8 bases between. Germline assignment: CDR1 MNHNY and CDR2 SVGAGI (reference sequence). This chain's CDR3 is CASSYYRDTEAFF. Written as DNA, the CDR3 is TGTGCCAGCAGTTACTACAGGGATACTGAAGCTTTCTTT.

The chain employs TRBV19 and TRBJ2-2; D is undetermined. The CDR3 sequence is 13 residues long. Germline V gives CDR1 LNHDA, CDR2 SQIVND (reference sequence). V was trimmed by 3 bases and J by 1 base, leaving 3 bases between them. The CDR3 region has the DNA TGTGCCAGTAGTATTCAGAACACCGGGGAGCTGTTTTTT. It yields the protein CASSIQNTGELFF.